One and the same sample provided the 15 T cell receptor beta chains below, sequenced in a study of cytomegalovirus exposure and HLA in healthy donors. Profiling relied on immunoSEQ multiplex PCR, and the TCRdb table lists in-frame clones only, not all of them. The repertoire holds about 110,000 clones, with roughly nine tenths as singletons. Sequencing used PBMCs. The receptors derive from a woman aged 18-30 years in good health and CMV-seropositive.

J is TRBJ2-7 and V is TRBV4-1; TRBD1 matches 8 bases. This CDR3 contains 15 residues. The ends lost 0 bases at V and 5 bases at J; junction bases unmatched: 6. Germline V gives CDR1 MGHRA, CDR2 YSYEKL. This chain's CDR3 is CASSQEQGAMDEQYF. CDR3 sequence (DNA): TGCGCCAGCAGCCAAGAGCAGGGGGCGATGGACGAGCAGTACTTC.

This sequence joins TRBV28 and TRBJ1-4, with D possibly being TRBD1 (5 bases). Trimming removed 8 bases at V and 3 bases at J, with 10 bases between. The CDR3 spans 13 residues. The germline CDR1 and CDR2 sequences are MDHEN and SYDVKM. This CDR3 is CASGALSNEKLFF. The DNA of the CDR3 is TGTGCCAGCGGGGCCTTATCTAATGAAAAACTGTTTTTT.

The chain joins TRBV4-1 to TRBJ1-6; 7 positions agree with TRBD1. CDR3 length: 17 residues. Germline V lookup: CDR1 MGHRA, CDR2 YSYEKL. J was trimmed by 4 bases and V by 3 bases; bases with no gene match: 9. DNA for the CDR3: TGCGCCAGCAGCCAGTCAGACTGGGACAGTTATAATTCACCCCTCCACTTT. Translated, it gives CASSQSDWDSYNSPLHF.

The rearrangement uses TRBV10-2 and TRBJ1-1; weak D call: TRBD1 (6 bases). The CDR3 runs to 14 residues. Germline CDR1 is WSHSY and CDR2 is SAAADI. V lost 3 bases to trimming and J lost 4 bases, with 12 bases between them. Here the CDR3 DNA reads TGCGCCAGCAGTGACATAGCGGGGGCCACTGAAGCTTTCTTT. It is translated as CASSDIAGATEAFF.

The chain is built from TRBV28 and TRBJ1-6, with D possibly matching TRBD1 (5 bases). Germline lookup yields CDR1 MDHEN and CDR2 SYDVKM. Trimming cost V 6 bases and J 4 bases, with 16 bases left between them. This CDR3 spans 16 amino acids. DNA for the CDR3: TGTGCCAGCAGAACCCGTGACAGCAAATATAATTCACCCCTCCACTTT. Translated: CASRTRDSKYNSPLHF.

This clone has just a few counts. The gene calls are TRBV6-5 and TRBJ2-7, with TRBD1 identical over 7 bases. Trimming at V came to 6 bases and at J to 6 bases, leaving 5 bases not matched to a gene. This CDR3 is 12 amino acids long. CDR1 and CDR2 (germline): MNHEY, SVGAGI. The CDR3 sequence: CASSQTGSEQYF. CDR3 DNA: TGTGCCAGCAGCCAGACAGGGAGCGAGCAGTACTTC.

The chain links TRBV29-1 to TRBJ2-3, with a weak D call TRBD2 (5 bases). Germline CDR1 SQVTM, CDR2 ANQGSEA. The CDR3 is 13 amino acids. V lost 3 bases and J lost 5, with 12 bases in between. The CDR3 here is CSVDTGVVDTQYF. CDR3 bases: TGCAGCGTTGATACCGGGGTTGTAGATACGCAGTATTTT.

This clone was recorded only once. This chain uses TRBV6-5 with TRBJ2-3; 8 bases are a match to TRBD1. The CDR3 runs 14 residues. V shed 4 bases and J 2 bases; nucleotides not matched to a gene: 2. Germline V gene data show CDR1 as MNHEY and CDR2 as SVGAGI. DNA for the CDR3: TGTGCCAGCAGTTCAGGGGGCCTCACAGATACGCAGTATTTT. It translates to CASSSGGLTDTQYF.

V usage is TRBV28 and J usage is TRBJ1-2; 9 bases map to TRBD1. The germline V gene encodes CDR1 MDHEN and CDR2 SYDVKM. Unmatched junction bases numbered 10, after V lost 4 bases and J lost 7 bases. This CDR3 contains 15 residues. The CDR3 reads CASSSSETGGIGYTF. CDR3 DNA: TGTGCCAGCAGTTCCTCCGAGACAGGGGGGATTGGCTACACCTTC.

The chain couples TRBV5-4 to TRBJ1-6; possible D gene TRBD1, 6 bases. The germline V gene encodes CDR1 SGHNT and CDR2 YYREEE (reference sequence). This CDR3 spans 14 amino acids. V gave up 0 bases and J gave up 5 bases, with 6 bases separating them. CDR3 sequence: CASSLEGDNSPLHF. CDR3 coding DNA: TGTGCCAGCAGCTTGGAGGGGGATAATTCACCCCTCCACTTT.

The chain joins TRBV7-2 to TRBJ1-1; maybe TRBD1 (6 bases). This CDR3 region has 15 residues. Germline values: CDR1 SGHTA, CDR2 FQGNSA. Deletions cut 5 bases from V and 5 bases from J, with 18 bases between. The CDR3 DNA reads TGTGCCAGCAGCCCATTCGGCGGGGGCTGGACTGAAGCTTTCTTT. This sequence encodes CASSPFGGGWTEAFF.

Only a few counts were recorded for this clone. The CDR3 DNA is TGTGCCAGCAGCTGGGGACAGGGAAATGGCTACACCTTC. This sequence encodes CASSWGQGNGYTF. The chain has TRBV7-2 and TRBJ1-2; 9 bases fit TRBD1. Trimming at V came to 4 bases and at J to 6 bases, leaving 3 bases not matched to a gene. Germline CDR1 and CDR2: SGHTA and FQGNSA. This CDR3 contains 13 residues.

This clone appeared a single time. The gene calls are TRBV19 and TRBJ2-1; no firm D call. Trimming shortened V by 7 bases and J by 6 bases, and 19 bases separated the two germline ends. CDR3 length equals 15 residues. CDR1 is LNHDA, CDR2 SQIVND, per germline (reference sequence). CDR3 sequence (DNA): TGTGCCAGTACCTCCGTTGTGGGCACGCGCAATGAGCAGTTCTTC. Its translation: CASTSVVGTRNEQFF.

The rearrangement links TRBV4-2 to TRBJ1-5; maybe TRBD1 (6 bases). This CDR3 comprises 11 residues. Trimming took off 4 bases at V and 9 bases at J, with 7 bases between the two ends. Germline V gene lookup returns CDR1 LGHNA and CDR2 YNFKEQ. The CDR3 region is CASSRGGPQHF. The DNA of the CDR3 is TGTGCCAGCAGCCGAGGGGGGCCCCAGCATTTT.

The chain links TRBV28 to TRBJ1-6; a weak D match, TRBD1 (6 bases). The CDR3 has 16 residues. V gave up 8 bases and J gave up 2 bases, with 16 bases separating them. The germline gives CDR1 MDHEN, CDR2 SYDVKM. This chain's CDR3 is CASREDRSTYNSPLHF. CDR3 nucleotide sequence: TGTGCCAGCCGAGAGGACAGATCGACCTATAATTCACCCCTCCACTTT. The complete variable domain, with remaining parts taken from reference TRBV28 and TRBJ1-6, reads DVKVTQSSRYLVKRTGEKVFLECVQDMDHENMFWYRQDPGLGLRLIYFSYDVKMKEKGDIPEGYSVSREKKERFSLILESASTNQTSMYLCASREDRSTYNSPLHFGNGTRLTVT.